The 25 T cell receptor beta chains reported below all come from one sample, sequenced in a study of blood T cell repertoires in COVID-19. Clones were sequenced by immunoSEQ multiplex PCR, and TCRdb holds only the in-frame ones, with some missing. The sample shows around 38,000 clones, 87% of them seen only once. The sample comprised peripheral blood. All receptors come from a man aged 60 to 75 with COVID-19, enrolled during active disease.

This chain uses TRBV30 with TRBJ1-4; D might be TRBD1 (5 bases). The ends were cut back, 3 bases at V and 5 bases at J, with 13 bases in the middle. Germline CDR1 GTSNPN, CDR2 SVGIG (reference sequence). CDR3 length: 14 residues. CDR3 sequence: CAWRDAGPNEKLFF. The CDR3 DNA reads as TGTGCCTGGAGAGACGCGGGACCGAATGAAAAACTGTTTTTT. The variable domain in full, completed from reference TRBV30 and TRBJ1-4, reads SQTIHQWPATLVQPVGSPLSLECTVEGTSNPNLYWYRQAAGRGLQLLFYSVGIGQISSEVPQNLSASRPQDRQFILSSKKLLLSDSGFYLCAWRDAGPNEKLFFGSGTQLSVL.

The chain couples TRBV28 to TRBJ2-5; 16 bases align to TRBD2. CDR1 MDHEN and CDR2 SYDVKM come from the germline V gene. The junction had 6 bases not matched to a gene; V was cut back by 2 bases and J by 6 bases. The CDR3 has 17 amino acids. CDR3 amino acids: CASSLTGTSGRGKTQYF. CDR3 DNA: TGTGCCAGCAGTTTAACCGGGACTAGCGGGAGGGGCAAGACCCAGTACTTC.

CDR3 DNA: TGTGCCAGCAGCTCCGGACAGGGTACCGGGGAGCTGTTTTTT. This sequence encodes CASSSGQGTGELFF. The V gene is TRBV7-2, the J gene TRBJ2-2; 8 bases are a match to TRBD1. CDR3 length: 14 amino acids. Germline CDR1 reads SGHTA; CDR2 reads FQGNSA. The J segment lost 5 bases and the V segment lost 4 bases, leaving 3 bases of the junction unmatched.

J is TRBJ1-6 and V is TRBV28, with 7 bases that match TRBD1. J was trimmed by 8 bases and V by 6 bases; bases with no gene match: 4. Germline values: CDR1 MDHEN, CDR2 SYDVKM. The CDR3 sequence is 13 residues long. DNA of the CDR3: TGTGCCAGCAGGGGAACAGGGGATTCACCCCTCCACTTT. Its protein is CASRGTGDSPLHF.

The J gene is TRBJ1-2, the V gene TRBV21-1; the table's TRBD1 call for D was not verified on the DNA. TRBV21-1 is classified as a pseudogene. This CDR3 is built from 20 residues. The CDR3 here is CASSNPGALRGQKTNYGYTF. As DNA, the CDR3 is TGTGCCAGCAGCAACCCTGGGGCTCTCCGGGGACAGAAAACTAACTATGGCTACACCTTC.

The V call is TRBV30, the J call TRBJ2-6; D is ambiguous. The CDR3 sequence is 14 residues long. The germline V and J ends were trimmed by 7 bases and 0 bases, with 10 bases remaining between them. CDR1 is GTSNPN and CDR2 is SVGIG in the germline V gene (reference sequence). CDR3 in amino acids: CAFDISSGANVLTF. The CDR3 nucleotides are TGTGCCTTCGATATTAGCTCTGGGGCCAACGTCCTGACTTTC.

The rearrangement joins TRBV5-1 to TRBJ2-2; 13 positions agree with TRBD2. From germline, CDR1 is SGHRS and CDR2 YFSETQ. With V trimmed by 4 bases and J by 5 bases, 14 bases remained unmatched. The length of the CDR3 is 19 residues. Here the CDR3 DNA reads TGCGCCAGCAGCACGGGACAGCAAACTAGCGGGAGGGGAACCGGGGAGCTGTTTTTT. Residues: CASSTGQQTSGRGTGELFF.

Here the CDR3 DNA reads TGTGCCAGCAGCTTAGTAGGGCAGGGTAACAATGAGCAGTTCTTC. This gives the protein CASSLVGQGNNEQFF. J is TRBJ2-1 and V is TRBV11-3; D is possibly TRBD1 (5 bases). The length of the CDR3 is 15 residues. Germline CDR1 reads SGHNT; CDR2 reads YENEEA. Deletions cut 1 base from V and 5 bases from J, with 12 bases between.

This clone was counted once. CDR3 coding DNA: TGCGCCAGCAGCCAAGATGGGCGGGGTTTCGAGACCCAGTACTTC. Its protein is CASSQDGRGFETQYF. V usage is TRBV4-1 and J usage is TRBJ2-5; perhaps TRBD2 as D (6 bases). The CDR3 is made up of 15 amino acids. V was trimmed by 0 bases and J by 5 bases, leaving 13 bases between them. Germline V lookup: CDR1 MGHRA, CDR2 YSYEKL.

The genes are TRBV21-1 and TRBJ1-2; TRBD1, the table's D call, lacks a check against the DNA. TRBV21-1 is described as a pseudogene. The CDR3 covers 16 residues. CDR3 nucleotide sequence: TGTGCCAGCAGCAGCTTGGGACAGCGCAATTGCTATGGCTACACCTTC. As protein: CASSSLGQRNCYGYTF.

This clone was found once. The chain carries TRBV28 and TRBJ2-1; D perhaps matches TRBD2 (5 bases). CDR1 is MDHEN, CDR2 SYDVKM, per germline. This CDR3 is built from 14 residues. The V and J ends lost 8 bases and 3 bases respectively, with 14 bases between them. CDR3: CASGLALIYNEQFF. The DNA of the CDR3 is TGTGCCAGCGGGCTAGCACTCATCTACAATGAGCAGTTCTTC.

The rearrangement links TRBV5-1 to TRBJ2-2; D possibly corresponds to TRBD2 (7 bases). V was trimmed by 1 base and J by 2 bases, leaving 9 bases between them. The CDR3 contains 15 residues. Germline-derived CDR1 and CDR2 are SGHRS and YFSETQ. CDR3 bases: TGCGCCAGCAGCTTGCCGGGGGGCAACACCGGGGAGCTGTTTTTT. Translation gives CASSLPGGNTGELFF. Variable domain in full (rest from reference TRBV5-1 and TRBJ2-2): KAGVTQTPRYLIKTRGQQVTLSCSPISGHRSVSWYQQTPGQGLQFLFEYFSETQRNKGNFPGRFSGRQFSNSRSEMNVSTLELGDSALYLCASSLPGGNTGELFFGEGSRLTVL.

The V call is TRBV10-3, the J call TRBJ1-6; a possible D gene is TRBD1 (6 bases). The CDR3 contains 14 residues. V shed 3 bases and J shed 7 bases, with 10 bases lying between them. Germline V gene sequence: CDR1 ENHRY, CDR2 SYGVKD. Written as DNA, the CDR3 is TGTGCCATCAGTGAAGGACAGTCAAATTCACCCCTCCACTTT. Encoded protein: CAISEGQSNSPLHF.

This chain links TRBV28 with TRBJ2-3; D gene unclear. The CDR3 totals 13 residues. Per the germline V gene, CDR1 is MDHEN and CDR2 is SYDVKM. V was clipped by 7 bases and J by 2 bases, with 10 bases between them. CDR3 in amino acids: CASKAVNTDTQYF. CDR3 nucleotides: TGTGCCAGCAAGGCGGTAAACACAGATACGCAGTATTTT.

V gene TRBV6-6 combines with J gene TRBJ1-2; maybe TRBD1 (6 bases). Trimming shortened V by 5 bases and J by 3 bases, and 19 bases separated the two germline ends. The CDR3 has 16 amino acids. Germline CDR1 is MNHNY and CDR2 is SVGAGI (reference sequence). CDR3 sequence reads: CASSPMTGAQDYGYTF. The CDR3 DNA reads as TGTGCCAGCAGTCCTATGACAGGTGCCCAAGACTATGGCTACACCTTC.

The chain couples TRBV30 to TRBJ1-2; no definite D call. This CDR3 comprises 13 residues. V dropped 4 bases and J dropped 0 bases, with 9 bases sitting between them. CDR1 is GTSNPN and CDR2 is SVGIG in the germline V gene (reference sequence). DNA of the CDR3: TGTGCCTGGACATCCGGGGCTAACTATGGCTACACCTTC. It encodes CAWTSGANYGYTF.

The genes are TRBV7-9 and TRBJ2-2, with TRBD2 identical over 7 bases. Germline V gene lookup returns CDR1 SEHNR and CDR2 FQNEAQ (reference sequence). The CDR3 length is 18 residues. Trimming cost V 4 bases and J 1 base; bases outside gene matches: 12. The CDR3 sequence is CASSSQPLAEENTGELFF. In DNA form, the CDR3 reads TGTGCCAGCAGCTCCCAACCTCTAGCGGAGGAGAACACCGGGGAGCTGTTTTTT.

Of note for this clone: Other DNA sequences of this sample code for an identical CDR3. The chain combines TRBV27 with TRBJ1-1; no firm D call. The V gene lost 4 bases and the J gene lost 6 bases, with 21 bases spanning the gap. This CDR3 comprises 16 residues. Germline V lookup: CDR1 MNHEY, CDR2 SMNVEV (reference sequence). CDR3 coding DNA: TGTGCCAGCAGTTCCTTCCTCGGACGGGGTCTGGCTGAAGCTTTCTTT. Protein sequence: CASSSFLGRGLAEAFF.

The V and J genes are TRBV5-4 and TRBJ1-3; the match to TRBD1 covers 8 bases. This CDR3 has 17 residues. The V and J ends lost 4 bases and 0 bases, in that order; junction bases with no gene match: 9. Germline CDR1 is SGHNT and CDR2 is YYREEE (reference sequence). The CDR3 nucleotides are TGTGCCAGCAGCCCACAGACAGGGGCCCACTCTGGAAACACCATATATTTT. Translated, it gives CASSPQTGAHSGNTIYF. Drawing the rest from reference TRBV5-4 and TRBJ1-3, the complete variable domain is ETGVTQSPTHLIKTRGQQVTLRCSSQSGHNTVSWYQQALGQGPQFIFQYYREEENGRGNFPPRFSGLQFPNYSSELNVNALELDDSALYLCASSPQTGAHSGNTIYFGEGSWLTVV.

The CDR3 region has the DNA TGTGCCAGCAGCTTAGACAGGGCCTCTGGAAACACCATATATTTT. Protein product: CASSLDRASGNTIYF. J is TRBJ1-3 and V is TRBV7-2; weak D call: TRBD1 (6 bases). The V and J ends lost 1 base and 0 bases respectively, with 7 bases between them. The germline V gene has CDR1 SGHTA and CDR2 FQGNSA. The CDR3 has 15 residues.

The V gene is TRBV24-1, the J gene TRBJ2-7; 8 bases agree with TRBD2. The CDR3 consists of 14 residues. CDR1 is KGHDR, CDR2 SFDVKD, per germline. After removal of 3 bases from V and 2 bases from J, the junction contained 2 bases not matched to a gene. CDR3 protein: CATSDTSGPYEQYF. The CDR3 nucleotides are TGTGCCACCAGTGATACTAGCGGTCCCTACGAGCAGTACTTC.

The chain recombines TRBV3-1 (or the pseudogene TRBV3-2) with TRBJ2-2, with 9 bases fitting TRBD1. V dropped 0 bases and J dropped 2; count of bases not matched to a gene: 4. Germline V gene sequence: CDR1 LGHDT, CDR2 YNNKEL (reference sequence). This CDR3 contains 17 residues. The chain's CDR3 is CASSQEPGQGNTGELFF. The CDR3 nucleotides read TGTGCCAGCAGCCAAGAACCGGGACAGGGAAACACCGGGGAGCTGTTTTTT.

The rearrangement uses TRBV11-1 and TRBJ2-1; 9 nucleotides align to TRBD1. Germline V gene sequence: CDR1 SGHAT, CDR2 FQDESV (reference sequence). The CDR3 has 16 amino acids. The junction had 8 bases not matched to a gene; V was cut back by 5 bases and J by 3 bases. The CDR3 loop reads CASSPRGQGLYNEQFF. The CDR3 DNA follows: TGTGCCAGCAGCCCCCGGGGACAGGGTCTCTACAATGAGCAGTTCTTC.

The J gene is TRBJ2-7, the V gene TRBV7-9; TRBD2 matches 11 bases. V lost 0 bases, J lost 4 bases, and 5 bases stayed unmatched. The CDR3 spans 16 residues. CDR1 is SEHNR and CDR2 is FQNEAQ in the germline V gene (reference sequence). Here the CDR3 DNA reads TGTGCCAGCAGCTTAGCCATCACTAGCGGGAGTTACGAGCAGTACTTC. This sequence encodes CASSLAITSGSYEQYF.

CDR3 protein: CASSQEAASGEETQYF. DNA for the CDR3: TGTGCCAGCAGCCAAGAGGCGGCTAGCGGGGAAGAGACCCAGTACTTC. The rearrangement joins TRBV14 to TRBJ2-5; 9 bases align to TRBD2. Germline CDR1 is SGHDN and CDR2 is FVKESK. With 0 bases clipped from V and 3 bases from J, the junction kept 5 bases outside the gene matches. The CDR3 totals 16 residues.